The source of this TCR beta chain is a study of cytomegalovirus exposure and HLA in healthy donors (dated by TCRdb to about 2017). Notes on the research overall: An earlier analysis of around 600 of the donors reported more than 250 Gb of sequence data and 117 million unique TCR beta sequences from about 180 million T cells. Around 320 gigabases of sequencing data and approximately 93 million unique TCR sequences were included in an early release covering about 620 HLA-typed donors. Of the approximately 400 genotyped donors, over 65% fell in the genetic ancestry cluster associated with self-reported Caucasian donors. The study was designed to test whether signatures of past pathogen exposure could be identified by cataloging public T cell receptors. The study used immunosequencing to profile the T cell repertoires of more than 650 subjects and linked those repertoires to cytomegalovirus serostatus. Besides the first cohort of around 670 subjects, a separate validation cohort made up of roughly 120 different subjects was used. The study combined high-throughput TCR immunosequencing, statistical association of individual TCRs with disease status, and machine learning to predict cytomegalovirus infection status. A later analysis re-examined previously published TCR beta repertoires from just over 650 donors and added high-resolution HLA genotyping to investigate patterns of TCR occurrence. The later analysis used no new phenotypic data to find candidate immune exposures, relying instead on TCR beta sequences and their occurrence across donors. In an earlier analysis of 500 to 650 of the donors, high-throughput TCR beta sequencing was used to judge whether each TCR beta V gene segment behaved as functional or pseudogenic. Donor age, sex, ethnicity and CMV serostatus were compiled alongside the repertoire data. Genome-wide SNP genotypes for about 55% of the roughly 670 donors were used in a later genetic analysis, which treated that subset as a discovery cohort. All discovery cohort repertoires had been generated using a single sequencing platform. HLA typing covered class I and class II loci at four-digit resolution. The number of donors typed differed by locus, with 629-630 for A, B, C, DRB1 and DQB1, approximately 500 for DQA1, 600 to 610 for DPA1, and some 450 for DPB1. Because of strong linkage in the cohort, five DR-DQ haplotypes were treated as single units for association and clustering. Among 398 genotyped donors of the cohort, an average of about 240,000 unique TCR beta nucleotide sequences were sequenced per donor, approximately 20% of them non-productive. Study-level results and caveats: A total of roughly 160 TCR beta chains were listed by the study as associated with cytomegalovirus. Some IMGT-functional V segments, including TRBV6-2 and TRBV6-3, could not be distinguished by the 87-base-pair reads and were therefore excluded. A later analysis found that HLA-associated TCR beta chains were more clonally expanded and had lower generation probabilities than equally common non-associated chains. Most TCR sequences were observed very rarely across donors, whereas some public TCRs were present in many individuals. A further reported finding was that TCR beta sequences accurately predicted the HLA-A and HLA-B alleles for most subjects in the first cohort. The cohort was sequenced for TCR beta chains only, and without alpha or paired-chain data the features that could be detected were limited. Presence/absence analyses assumed roughly uniform sequencing depth across donors, an assumption that may not hold. In a later analysis, more than 15,000 TCR beta sequences were associated with specific HLA alleles at a false discovery rate of 0.05. In vitro tests confirmed that three of the cytomegalovirus-associated TCR beta chains recognize cytomegalovirus antigens. Compared with the 666-donor mean, donors in an Asian-associated ancestry cluster had fewer N-insertions in productive TCRs, according to a later genetic analysis. Several of the top co-occurrence clusters appeared to be linked to parvovirus B19, influenza, CMV and Epstein-Barr virus, according to a later analysis. Approximately 16 rarely observed V segments, including chromosome 9 orphons, were excluded from the earlier analysis of about 500 of the donors because counts were too low. Strong co-occurrence of HLA alleles, especially DR and DQ, made assigning TCR associations to individual alleles difficult. The classifier was reported to diagnose cytomegalovirus status with high specificity and sensitivity in both the original and validation cohorts. In a later genetic analysis, a missense DCLRE1C variant was associated with V-gene and J-gene trimming of TCR beta chains, and the association was replicated in an independent cohort. Because some donors lacked HLA typing at each locus, the association tests relied only on the typed subset. The only immune exposure information available for the cohort was CMV serostatus. According to a later analysis, TCR association rates differed among HLA loci, with DRB1 alleles showing the most associated TCRs and HLA-C alleles showing the fewest. The authors suggested that the approach could potentially be generalized to other disease states and immunological phenotypes. In a later analysis, most CMV-associated TCR beta chains were found to appear HLA-restricted, with HLA associations seemingly driven largely by CMV exposure. Correlated functional status among segregating V segments might reflect linkage disequilibrium, but an unknown experimental factor could not be ruled out. A cluster of highly shared sequence variants was judged likely to be a technical artifact of the sequencing pipeline. Broadly in line with IMGT annotations, most TCR beta V segments showed up in productive rearrangements about 87% or about 30% of the time in an earlier analysis of roughly 590 of the donors.

The cohort was made up of approximately 700 healthy bone marrow donors. Cohort members were all nominally healthy when sampled, although unrecorded immune exposures were likely present. The donor was CMV seropositive and belonged to the group of 250 to 350 seropositive cohort members. Each donor provided a peripheral blood sample, and peripheral blood mononuclear cells were used for TCR beta sequencing. The Qiagen DNeasy Blood Extraction Kit was used to extract genomic DNA from the blood cell samples. Note on this clone: There is no known antigen for this receptor. No clone much larger than this one lies a single base away; base qualities are absent.

The protocol used for the library was the immunoSEQ multiplex PCR assay. For the multiplex PCR, a mixture combining 60 forward primers for TCR Vbeta segments and 13 reverse primers for TCR Jbeta segments was used. A multiplex PCR assay on genomic DNA amplified the CDR3 region of rearranged TCR beta genes. The Illumina HiSeq System was used to sequence the amplified TCR beta libraries as 87-base-pair reads. On the study's bioinformatics: Across the 500 to 700 repertoires, a later analysis counted 80 million or so unique TCR beta chains, about 10 million of which were shared by at least two donors. A nearest-neighbor algorithm error-corrected the raw reads and collapsed the reads into unique sequences, merging closely related sequences to remove PCR and sequencing errors. To assign V, D and J gene segments, CDR3 sequences were aligned to IMGT reference sequences. Each retained sequence needed at least a six-nucleotide match to both a V gene segment and a J gene segment. A rearrangement counted as productive if the CDR3 had no stop codons and remained in frame with V and J, and every other rearrangement counted as non-productive. Following IMGT convention, CDR3 was defined as the stretch from the second conserved V-encoded cysteine to the conserved J-encoded phenylalanine. In an earlier analysis of 587 of the donors, sequences lacking an unambiguous match to a single V gene segment were excluded. In an earlier analysis of some 590 of the donors, a V segment was called functional when productive rearrangements were above 56.7%, and segregating when the standard deviation between donors exceeded 5%. A statistical classification framework was built to diagnose cytomegalovirus status from the catalog of TCR beta chain sequences. V and J gene assignment, in a later analysis, came from comparing TCR nucleotide sequences with IMGT/GENE-DB human TR gene sequences. In a later analysis, CDR3 sequences and most-parsimonious VDJ recombination scenarios were assigned using the TCRdist pipeline. In a later analysis, each TCR beta chain was defined by its CDR3 amino acid sequence together with its V-gene family, and reads without a unique V-gene family were excluded. As a way to deal with suspected cross-contamination and a sequencing artifact, a later analysis dropped 450 to 600 nucleotide sequences that were highly shared and had low generation probability. For each public chain, a later analysis derived a clonal expansion index from normalized ranks of inferred template counts within each repertoire. Generation probabilities in a later analysis came from a VDJ recombination model fitted to out-of-frame rearrangements, and those results were checked against IGoR. A later analysis scored TCR-TCR, TCR-HLA and TCR-CMV co-occurrence with hypergeometric tests, applying a repertoire-size bias correction to TCR pairs. To estimate false discovery rates, a later analysis permuted the HLA or CMV assignments 20 times. In a later analysis, co-occurring TCRs were grouped using DBSCAN, with TCRdist sequence similarity added in when clustering inside HLA-allele-positive subsets. For co-occurrence clustering, repertoires with fewer than 30,000 or more than 120,000 public chains were excluded, along with about five repertoires with anomalous nucleotide sharing. This immuneACCESS table, as held by TCRdb, lists in-frame sequences with V and J called but not all clones. Of the missing ones, under half trace to an unresolved V gene in checked studies; the others have no known cause. V and J calls and clone size are those listed in that table; D and trimming were worked out from the DNA. The sample has some 130,000 clones on record, 60% to 80% of them singletons. About 4.4% of the sample comes from the top ten.

CDR1 and CDR2, per the germline V gene, are KGHSH and LQKENI. Here V drops 4 bases and J drops 11 bases, and the junction holds 10 bases not matched to any gene. Inclusive of the bounding cysteine and phenylalanine, the CDR3 is 13 residues long. Here the CDR3 DNA is all that survives: 39 bases in frame from base 1. This sequence was found in a man in his forties or fifties in good health and CMV-seropositive. The chain links TRBV18 with TRBJ1-1; 7 middle bases align to TRBD1. The sample comprised PBMCs. The DNA reads TGTGCCAGCTCACTCGACGACAGGGTGCAGGCTTTCTTT. It codes for CASSLDDRVQAFF.